The 8 T cell receptor beta chains reported below all come from one sample, sequenced in a study of T-cell reconstitution after alpha-beta-depleted transplantation in children. Researchers prepared the TCRbeta library using unique molecular identifiers, the study reports. TCRdb analysed the PCR reads with MiXCR anew, one entry per CDR3 protein. Of around 700,000 distinct CDR3 sequences in the sample, around 13% are singletons; the top ten hold about 0.79%. The specimen comprised PBMCs, sampled before TCRalphabeta/CD19-depleted stem cell transplant. Receptor source: a girl aged 2 to 10 with congenital amegakaryocytic thrombocytopenia, due to receive a stem cell transplant.

As concerns this clonotype: Being one base from a much bigger clone, this may be a read error. The chain recombines TRBV7-6 with TRBJ1-1; possible D gene TRBD1, 6 bases. Germline V lookup: CDR1 SGHVS, CDR2 FNYEAQ. The CDR3 is 16 residues long. The CDR3 is CASSLGTSLGDTEASF. CDR3 nucleotides: TGTGCCAGCAGCTTAGGCACTTCACTGGGGGACACTGAAGCTTCCTTT. Supplemented by reference TRBV7-6 and TRBJ1-1, the full variable domain reads GAGVSQSPRYKVTKRGQDVALRCDPISGHVSLYWYRQALGQGPEFLTYFNYEAQQDKSGLPNDRFSAERPEGSISTLTIQRTEQRDSAMYRCASSLGTSLGDTEASFGQGTRLTVV.

The V gene is TRBV20-1, the J gene TRBJ1-1; D gene unclear. Germline loops: CDR1 DFQATT, CDR2 SNEGSKA (reference sequence). The CDR3 covers 13 residues. Trimming took off 5 bases at V and 0 bases at J, with 10 bases between the two ends. The CDR3 loop reads CSARGRLNTEAFF. The DNA for the CDR3 is TGCAGTGCTCGAGGACGGCTGAACACTGAAGCTTTCTTT.

The V gene is TRBV4-2, the J gene TRBJ1-1; possibly TRBD1 for D (5 bases). Deletions cut 0 bases from V and 3 bases from J, with 11 bases between. The germline V gene has CDR1 LGHNA and CDR2 YNFKEQ. There are 15 residues in the CDR3. As DNA, the CDR3 is TGTGCCAGCAGCCAAGATGGGACGGCAGACACTGAAGCTTTCTTT. Translating gives CASSQDGTADTEAFF.

In this sample, this clonotype turned up a few times. The rearrangement joins TRBV6-5 to TRBJ2-1; weak D call: TRBD1 (7 bases). Trimming removed 2 bases at V and 9 bases at J, with 17 bases between. Per the germline V gene, CDR1 is MNHEY and CDR2 is SVGAGI. The CDR3 loop spans 15 amino acids. CDR3 nucleotides: TGTGCCAGCAGTTACGAGGAGGGGGCGCTCGGTGAGCAGTTCTTC. As protein: CASSYEEGALGEQFF.

This clonotype was seen at least ten times. The chain has TRBV29-1 and TRBJ1-2; D remains unclear. Germline V gives CDR1 SQVTM, CDR2 ANQGSEA. Trimming took off 3 bases at V and 5 bases at J, with 10 bases between the two ends. This CDR3 is 12 amino acids long. This CDR3 is CSVDPAVYGYTF. The DNA of the CDR3 is TGCAGCGTTGATCCGGCAGTTTATGGCTACACCTTC.

In this sample, this clonotype turned up many times. This chain uses TRBV12-3 or TRBV12-4 with TRBJ1-5; D remains unclear. This CDR3 is 13 amino acids long. V was cut by 6 bases and J by 2 bases, with 8 bases left in between. The CDR3 here is CASSPNGNQPQHF. The CDR3 nucleotides are TGTGCCAGCAGCCCCAATGGCAATCAGCCCCAGCATTTT.

A few counts support this clonotype. The V call is TRBV6-2 or TRBV6-3, the J call TRBJ2-3; TRBD2 agrees at 10 bases. V trimming: 7 bases; J trimming: 2 bases; junction bases outside the gene matches: 3. In germline, CDR1 is MNHEY, CDR2 SVGEGT. The CDR3 contains 14 residues. CDR3 residues: CASTLAGDTDTQYF. CDR3 nucleotide sequence: TGTGCCAGCACGCTAGCGGGAGACACAGATACGCAGTATTTT.

The V call is TRBV12-3 or TRBV12-4, the J call TRBJ1-4; D is uncertain. Trimming pared 4 bases from V and 7 bases from J, leaving 13 bases between. This CDR3 spans 14 amino acids. CDR3 bases: TGTGCCAGCAGTTCGCCGGGAGTACCTGAAAAACTGTTTTTT. Translating gives CASSSPGVPEKLFF.